This T cell receptor beta chain was sequenced during a study of CD8 T cells in ankylosing spondylitis. TCRdb used MiXCR to reprocess the 5' RACE reads, holding one entry per CDR3 protein. The table includes about 240,000 distinct CDR3 sequences, around a tenth detected once. CDR1 is DFQATT, CDR2 SNEGSKA, per germline (reference sequence). This CDR3 is 9 amino acids long. Trimming cost V 3 bases and J 9 bases, with 5 bases left between them. This clonotype was picked up many times. The chain couples TRBV20-1 to TRBJ1-1; D unresolved. This TCR was recovered from a male donor with ankylosing spondylitis or in good health (not recorded which). Sequencing was done on a sample of blood, either unsorted or a sorted T cell fraction (not recorded which). The CDR3 loop is CSASDQAFF. In DNA form, the CDR3 reads TGCAGTGCTAGCGATCAAGCTTTCTTT.